Each of the 5 T cell receptor beta chains below was sequenced from the same sample in a study of T-cell reconstitution after alpha-beta-depleted transplantation in children. This sample's TCRbeta library carried unique molecular identifier barcodes. TCRdb re-analysed the PCR reads in MiXCR, keeping a single row per CDR3 protein. The sample shows fewer than 250,000 distinct CDR3 sequences, approximately 15% of them seen only once. Sequences were derived from PBMCs, mostly from graft donor cells, sampled 360 days after TCRalphabeta/CD19-depleted stem cell transplant. These receptors were collected from a male patient between 2 and 10 years old who had a stem cell transplant for acute lymphoblastic leukemia, so the T cells may come from the graft donor.

The chain is built from TRBV10-2 and TRBJ2-1; 10 positions match TRBD2. This CDR3 is 13 amino acids long. Germline CDR1 is WSHSY and CDR2 is SAAADI. V shed 7 bases, J shed 7 bases, and the junction held 4 bases outside the gene matches. CDR3 sequence reads: CASTLTSGNEQFF. In nucleotides, the CDR3 is TGCGCCAGCACTTTGACTAGCGGGAATGAGCAGTTCTTC.

The gene calls are TRBV9 and TRBJ2-5; 8 bases fit TRBD1. Germline V lookup: CDR1 SGDLS, CDR2 YYNGEE. With V trimmed by 4 bases and J by 5 bases, 10 bases remained unmatched. This CDR3 is built from 15 residues. The CDR3 spells CASSPDRGMGETQYF. In DNA, the CDR3 is TGTGCCAGCAGCCCAGACAGGGGCATGGGCGAGACCCAGTACTTC.

This clonotype was detected many times. This sequence joins TRBV5-6 and TRBJ1-5; D uncertain. The CDR3 runs to 12 residues. Germline V CDR1 and CDR2: SGHDT, YYEEEE. V lost 4 bases and J lost 7, with 9 bases in between. The CDR3 DNA is TGTGCCAGCAGCCTTGACAACCAGCCCCAGCATTTT. It translates to CASSLDNQPQHF.

This clonotype has more than one count but fewer than ten. The chain employs TRBV7-6 and TRBJ2-1, with 7 bases lining up with TRBD1. The germline CDR1 and CDR2 sequences are SGHVS and FNYEAQ. With V trimmed by 4 bases and J by 5 bases, 2 bases remained unmatched. The CDR3 contains 13 residues. Written as DNA, the CDR3 is TGTGCCAGCAGCTGGGGGACAGACAATGAGCAGTTCTTC. As protein: CASSWGTDNEQFF. The entire variable domain, with the rest obtained from reference TRBV7-6 and TRBJ2-1, is as follows: GAGVSQSPRYKVTKRGQDVALRCDPISGHVSLYWYRQALGQGPEFLTYFNYEAQQDKSGLPNDRFSAERPEGSISTLTIQRTEQRDSAMYRCASSWGTDNEQFFGPGTRLTVL.

The rearrangement uses TRBV7-9 and TRBJ1-4; no clear D gene. This CDR3 has 15 residues. Germline CDR1 SEHNR, CDR2 FQNEAQ (reference sequence). Trimming left V 5 bases short and J 4 bases short, with 14 bases between. In nucleotides, the CDR3 is TGTGCCAGCAGCAAAGATAATATCTTTAATGAAAAACTGTTTTTT. It is translated as CASSKDNIFNEKLFF.